This T cell receptor (beta chain) is drawn from a study of T cell clonality in common variable immunodeficiency. The study's findings and limits: Reportedly, TCR beta sequences from common variable immunodeficiency showed fewer deletions and N-nucleotide insertions. TCRbeta clonality was increased in CVID versus healthy controls.

This clone has only a few counts. Its antigen is unidentified. Read sequence stops 3 residues before the CDR3 end, and the germline J gene provides the missing end. Diagnosis required reduced IgG, IgA and/or IgM with specific antibody deficiency. The germline V gene has CDR1 KGHSH and CDR2 LQKENI. CDR3 length equals 15 residues. Trimming removed 6 bases at V and 2 bases at J, with 16 bases between. CVID and control samples used equivalent genomic DNA input. Assay used: immunoSEQ multiplex PCR; TCRdb lists only in-frame clones, some missing. The sample presents around 21,000 clones, none singletons. The receptor was derived from a human donor with common variable immunodeficiency. This chain joins TRBV18 and TRBJ2-5; D may be TRBD1 (5 bases). The sequencing input was peripheral blood mononuclear cells. The CDR3 sequence is CASSLRALSQETQYF. Incomplete CDR3 DNA: TGTGCCAGCTCCCTCAGGGCTTTGTCTCAAGAGACC.